The 21 T cell receptor beta chains below come from one sample, sequenced in a study of blood T cell repertoires in COVID-19. The assay was immunoSEQ multiplex PCR, and TCRdb's table has in-frame clones only and misses some. The sample has 250,000 to 350,000 clones, 86% seen once; the top ten hold 3%. Sequenced: peripheral blood. These receptors came from a woman between 25 and 40 years old with active or convalescent COVID-19.

The V and J genes are TRBV4-2 and TRBJ2-7; maybe TRBD1 (6 bases). There are 15 residues in the CDR3. V was trimmed by 1 base and J by 3 bases, leaving 13 bases between them. Looked up from germline, CDR1 is LGHNA and CDR2 is YNFKEQ. The CDR3 sequence: CASSQVQGVGYEQYF. The CDR3 DNA follows: TGTGCCAGCAGCCAAGTACAGGGAGTTGGCTACGAGCAGTACTTC.

The V gene is TRBV5-1, the J gene TRBJ2-1; TRBD2 agrees at 9 bases. The V gene's germline CDR1 is SGHRS and CDR2 YFSETQ. After removal of 0 bases from V and 0 bases from J, the junction contained 10 bases not matched to a gene. The CDR3 is made up of 19 amino acids. The CDR3 sequence is CASSLEGSGGSSSYNEQFF. As DNA, the CDR3 is TGCGCCAGCAGCTTGGAGGGTAGCGGGGGCTCTAGCTCCTACAATGAGCAGTTCTTC.

The CDR3 here is CASSKRGGSYNEQFF. The CDR3 bases are TGTGCCAGCAGTAAACGGGGGGGCTCGTACAATGAGCAGTTCTTC. This chain joins TRBV6-2 or TRBV6-3 and TRBJ2-1; 8 bases fit TRBD2. Per the germline V gene, CDR1 is MNHEY and CDR2 is SVGEGT. This CDR3 has 15 amino acids. Trimming cost V 5 bases and J 4 bases; bases outside gene matches: 7.

V usage is TRBV13 and J usage is TRBJ2-3; 11 nucleotides line up with TRBD2. The ends lost 0 bases at V and 3 bases at J; junction bases unmatched: 2. Germline assignment: CDR1 PRHDT and CDR2 FYEKMQ (reference sequence). The CDR3 is 16 residues long. The CDR3 DNA follows: TGTGCCAGCAGCTTAGGGTTAGCGGGGGGGACAGATACGCAGTATTTT. It translates to CASSLGLAGGTDTQYF.

CDR3 bases: TGTGCCAGTAGTATAGTGTCGGGGGGCCCCTACGAGCAGTACTTC. Translation gives CASSIVSGGPYEQYF. The V gene is TRBV19, the J gene TRBJ2-7; possible D gene TRBD2, 7 bases. Germline CDR1 LNHDA, CDR2 SQIVND (reference sequence). V lost 1 base and J lost 2, with 12 bases in between. CDR3 size: 15 residues.

V usage is TRBV24-1 and J usage is TRBJ2-7; 9 positions agree with TRBD1. J gave up 8 bases and V 4 bases, and 8 bases lay outside the gene matches. Germline V CDR1 and CDR2: KGHDR, SFDVKD. The CDR3 totals 14 residues. CDR3 amino acids: CATSDTGTGRKQYF. CDR3 coding DNA: TGTGCCACCAGTGACACCGGGACAGGGCGCAAGCAGTACTTC.

This clone is a singleton in its sample. The chain has TRBV11-3 and TRBJ1-2; unclear D gene. The germline V gene encodes CDR1 SGHNT and CDR2 YENEEA. CDR3 length: 15 residues. The germline V and J ends were trimmed by 4 bases and 2 bases, with 14 bases remaining between them. CDR3 sequence reads: CASSYPGEPNYGYTF. In DNA, the CDR3 is TGTGCCAGCAGCTACCCCGGTGAACCCAACTATGGCTACACCTTC.

This clone appeared a few times. This rearrangement joins TRBV6-5 to TRBJ1-4; the match to TRBD1 covers 7 bases. CDR1 is MNHEY and CDR2 is SVGAGI in the germline V gene. V lost 5 bases and J lost 7; bases outside the gene matches: 4. CDR3 length equals 13 residues. The CDR3 protein is CASSRGQGEKLFF. Here the CDR3 DNA reads TGTGCCAGCAGTAGGGGGCAGGGTGAAAAACTGTTTTTT.

The chain combines TRBV9 with TRBJ1-6; possible D gene TRBD1, 6 bases. The CDR3 length is 15 residues. With 1 base removed from V and 6 bases from J, the gap between germline ends came to 11 bases. Looked up from germline, CDR1 is SGDLS and CDR2 is YYNGEE. The CDR3 protein is CASSVRQDPNSPLHF. DNA for the CDR3: TGTGCCAGCAGCGTAAGACAGGATCCTAATTCACCCCTCCACTTT.

V usage is TRBV27 and J usage is TRBJ2-3; D may be TRBD2 (6 bases). Germline V lookup: CDR1 MNHEY, CDR2 SMNVEV (reference sequence). V shed 5 bases and J shed 4 bases, with 19 bases lying between them. The CDR3 totals 16 residues. This chain's CDR3 is CASSPLAVGGPDTQYF. In nucleotides, the CDR3 is TGTGCCAGCAGTCCCTTAGCGGTTGGGGGACCAGATACGCAGTATTTT.

This clone was counted once. This sequence joins TRBV5-1 and TRBJ2-2; 13 bases line up with TRBD2. This CDR3 has 16 amino acids. The V segment lost 4 bases and the J segment 5 bases; nucleotides outside the gene matches: 5. Per germline, CDR1 SGHRS and CDR2 YFSETQ. CDR3 sequence (DNA): TGCGCCAGCAGCCCTTCGACTAGCGGGGGGACCGGGGAGCTGTTTTTT. It codes for CASSPSTSGGTGELFF.

This clone occurred a few times. This sequence joins TRBV11-2 and TRBJ1-6; TRBD1 aligns across 8 bases. The V segment lost 5 bases and the J segment 6 bases; nucleotides outside the gene matches: 12. This CDR3 is built from 17 residues. Germline CDR1 SGHAT, CDR2 FQNNGV. The CDR3 nucleotides are TGTGCCAGCAGCCTACGGGACAGGCATCCTTGTAATTCACCCCTCCACTTT. Amino acid sequence: CASSLRDRHPCNSPLHF. Full variable domain (missing parts from reference TRBV11-2 and TRBJ1-6): EAGVAQSPRYKIIEKRQSVAFWCNPISGHATLYWYQQILGQGPKLLIQFQNNGVVDDSQLPKDRFSAERLKGVDSTLKIQPAKLEDSAVYLCASSLRDRHPCNSPLHFGNGTRLTVT.

J is TRBJ2-1 and V is TRBV6-4, with D possibly matching TRBD2 (5 bases). Per the germline V gene, CDR1 is MRHNA and CDR2 is SNTAGT. The CDR3 spans 14 residues. V lost 7 bases and J 1 base, leaving 11 bases between the germline ends. The CDR3 reads CASTPDSSYNEQFF. DNA for the CDR3: TGTGCCAGCACCCCGGACTCGTCCTACAATGAGCAGTTCTTC.

The chain employs TRBV19 and TRBJ2-3, with TRBD2 as a possible D gene (6 bases). Germline V gives CDR1 LNHDA, CDR2 SQIVND (reference sequence). This CDR3 comprises 14 residues. V was trimmed by 3 bases and J by 2 bases, leaving 9 bases between them. CDR3 region: CASSIAGFTDTQYF. In DNA, the CDR3 is TGTGCCAGTAGTATCGCGGGGTTCACAGATACGCAGTATTTT.

This sequence joins TRBV6-1 and TRBJ2-7; a weak D match, TRBD1 (6 bases). Germline V gene data show CDR1 as MNHNS and CDR2 as SASEGT. Trimming took 2 bases from V and 7 from J, leaving 21 bases between them. This CDR3 contains 16 residues. In DNA, the CDR3 is TGTGCCAGCAGTGAAAGGGGGTGGGCAGACTCTAGGGAGCAGTACTTC. As protein: CASSERGWADSREQYF.

The gene calls are TRBV28 and TRBJ2-5, with 9 bases fitting TRBD1. This CDR3 region has 16 residues. Looked up from germline, CDR1 is MDHEN and CDR2 is SYDVKM. V dropped 5 bases and J dropped 4; count of bases not matched to a gene: 11. The CDR3 region is CASSGRGQGLGETQYF. In DNA, the CDR3 is TGTGCCAGCAGTGGAAGAGGACAGGGGTTAGGAGAGACCCAGTACTTC.

The chain combines TRBV9 with TRBJ1-3, with D perhaps matching TRBD1 (6 bases). The germline V and J ends were trimmed by 4 bases and 4 bases, with 12 bases remaining between them. CDR3 length: 14 amino acids. Germline CDR1 SGDLS, CDR2 YYNGEE. The CDR3 spells CASSQPGGGNTIYF. Written as DNA, the CDR3 is TGTGCCAGCAGCCAACCGGGGGGCGGAAACACCATATATTTT.

The rearrangement joins TRBV18 to TRBJ1-1; 9 bases line up with TRBD1. This CDR3 is 14 amino acids long. V dropped 4 bases and J dropped 5; count of bases not matched to a gene: 5. Germline values: CDR1 KGHSH, CDR2 LQKENI. The DNA for the CDR3 is TGTGCCAGCTCACTTAACAGGGGGCGGACTGAAGCTTTCTTT. Amino acid sequence: CASSLNRGRTEAFF. Looking up the rest from reference TRBV18 and TRBJ1-1 gives the full variable domain: NAGVMQNPRHLVRRRGQEARLRCSPMKGHSHVYWYRQLPEEGLKFMVYLQKENIIDESGMPKERFSAEFPKEGPSILRIQQVVRGDSAAYFCASSLNRGRTEAFFGQGTRLTVV.

The V call is TRBV21-1, the J call TRBJ2-1; the D segment call TRBD2 is taken from the table without a DNA check. TRBV21-1 counts as a pseudogene. The CDR3 contains 16 residues. In DNA, the CDR3 is TGTGCCAGCAGCAAGGCCGGGACTACCTCCCACAATGAGCAGTTCTTC. It yields the protein CASSKAGTTSHNEQFF.

CDR3 in DNA: TGTGCCATCAGTGAGTCGTCGGCTAGCGGGGGCCTTCTAGCCAAAAACATTCAGTACTTC. This gives the protein CAISESSASGGLLAKNIQYF. This chain links TRBV10-3 with TRBJ2-4, with 10 bases identical to TRBD2. The CDR3 contains 20 residues. Losses at the gene ends were 0 bases for V and 0 bases for J; bases not matched to a gene: 11. Germline loops: CDR1 ENHRY, CDR2 SYGVKD.

The chain has TRBV30 and TRBJ1-1; no clear D. Germline CDR1 reads GTSNPN; CDR2 reads SVGIG (reference sequence). The ends were cut back, 4 bases at V and 2 bases at J, with 11 bases in the middle. The CDR3 length is 13 residues. Here the CDR3 DNA reads TGTGCCTGGACATTAGTTCCCAACACTGAAGCTTTCTTT. Protein product: CAWTLVPNTEAFF.